These T cell receptor beta chains were read from a single sample in a study of blood T cell repertoires in COVID-19. This table comes from immunoSEQ multiplex PCR, and its TCRdb copy is limited to in-frame clones, with some not included. Of 85,000 to 130,000 clones listed, 75% to 90% were seen once; the top ten hold 15%. The sequenced sample was peripheral blood. These TCRs come from a man aged 50 to 60 with acute or convalescent COVID-19. CDR3s include the opening cysteine and the closing phenylalanine or tryptophan. A D gene is named only where the DNA matches it firmly.

CDR3 DNA | CDR3 protein | CDR3 length | J gene | D gene | V gene
TGTGCCAGCAGCTTAGCAACGGCTAGCGGTACGCAGTATTTT | CASSLATASGTQYF | 14 | TRBJ2-3 | TRBD2 | TRBV7-2
TGCGCCAGCAGCCATGGACAGAATCAGCCCCAGCATTTT | CASSHGQNQPQHF | 13 | TRBJ1-5 | - | TRBV4-1
TGCGCCAGCAGCTTGGGTGCGGGAGAGGCAGATACGCAGTATTTT | CASSLGAGEADTQYF | 15 | TRBJ2-3 | TRBD2 | TRBV5-1
TGTGCCAGCGCCCGTACAGGGACCTATAGCAATCAGCCCCAGCATTTT | CASARTGTYSNQPQHF | 16 | TRBJ1-5 | - | TRBV19
TGTGCCAGCAGTGAAGTGGGGACACGCCAGTTCTTC | CASSEVGTRQFF | 12 | TRBJ2-1 | - | TRBV6-1
TGCGCCAGCAGCTTGGCTCATGGGACAGGAAAGGCTCACAATGAGCAGTTCTTC | CASSLAHGTGKAHNEQFF | 18 | TRBJ2-1 | TRBD1 | TRBV5-1
TGTGCCAGTAGTCAACCCCCGACAGGGACATCCTACGAGCAGTACTTC | CASSQPPTGTSYEQYF | 16 | TRBJ2-7 | TRBD1 | TRBV19
TGCGCCAGCAGCGATACAGGCGTGGGTCCCACTGAAGCTTTCTTT | CASSDTGVGPTEAFF | 15 | TRBJ1-1 | - | TRBV5-1
TGTGCCAGCGGGGGGGGACTAGCTCGTAATGAGCAGTTCTTC | CASGGGLARNEQFF | 14 | TRBJ2-1 | TRBD2 | TRBV25-1
TGTGCCATCGGTGGTAGCGGGAGGGGAGAGACCCAGTACTTC | CAIGGSGRGETQYF | 14 | TRBJ2-5 | TRBD2 | TRBV10-3
TGTGCCAGCAGCAAGGAGGGACAGGGGGAATCACCCCTCCACTTT | CASSKEGQGESPLHF | 15 | TRBJ1-6 | TRBD1 | TRBV11-2
TGTGCCAGCAGACCGGGACAGAGGGATGGCTACACCTTC | CASRPGQRDGYTF | 13 | TRBJ1-2 | TRBD1 | TRBV9
TGTGCCAGCAGGCCCGAAGCGGGCCGCTCCTACAATGAGCAGTTCTTC | CASRPEAGRSYNEQFF | 16 | TRBJ2-1 | - | TRBV5-4
TGTGCCATCAGTGAGTCTGAATGGGGCGGGAGGGCCGGTGATACGCAGTATTTT | CAISESEWGGRAGDTQYF | 18 | TRBJ2-3 | TRBD2 | TRBV10-3
TGTGCCAGCAGTCACAGGGGGCCCGCTAACTATGGCTACACCTTC | CASSHRGPANYGYTF | 15 | TRBJ1-2 | TRBD1 | TRBV5-6
TGTGCCAGCAGCTTCAGGACTAGCCGCGAGACCCAGTACTTC | CASSFRTSRETQYF | 14 | TRBJ2-5 | TRBD2 | TRBV5-5
TGTGCTAGTGGTTTTCTGGGGGCTGGCAATCAGCCCCAGCATTTT | CASGFLGAGNQPQHF | 15 | TRBJ1-5 | - | TRBV12-5